The T cell receptor beta chain described here comes from a study of T-cell memory formation after mild COVID-19. Overall study findings and caveats: Whereas later expanders leaned CD4+, clones contracting day 15 to 85 showed a balanced CD4/CD8 makeup. That cross-reactive memory joined was suggested by some responding clones appearing in pre-infection memory.

From the 5' RACE reads, TCRdb called clonotypes with MiXCR, one entry per CDR3 protein. Found here are 180,000 or so distinct CDR3 sequences, 16% of them singletons; the top ten hold around 2%. This clonotype occurred a few times. Its antigen is currently unknown. Trimming removed 2 bases from V and 4 bases from J, with 15 bases in between. This CDR3 comprises 16 residues. Looked up from germline, CDR1 is MNHEY and CDR2 is SVGEGT. The genes are TRBV6-2 or TRBV6-3 and TRBJ2-1; D might be TRBD2 (5 bases). This receptor was taken from an adult woman who had mild COVID-19 (a few samples of this study predate the infection). Cell type and time point are not known. Source material: PBMCs or a T cell subset sorted from them (not recorded which). This CDR3 is CASSYEGLPPYNEQFF. CDR3 sequence (DNA): TGTGCCAGCAGTTACGAGGGCCTTCCCCCTTACAATGAGCAGTTCTTC.